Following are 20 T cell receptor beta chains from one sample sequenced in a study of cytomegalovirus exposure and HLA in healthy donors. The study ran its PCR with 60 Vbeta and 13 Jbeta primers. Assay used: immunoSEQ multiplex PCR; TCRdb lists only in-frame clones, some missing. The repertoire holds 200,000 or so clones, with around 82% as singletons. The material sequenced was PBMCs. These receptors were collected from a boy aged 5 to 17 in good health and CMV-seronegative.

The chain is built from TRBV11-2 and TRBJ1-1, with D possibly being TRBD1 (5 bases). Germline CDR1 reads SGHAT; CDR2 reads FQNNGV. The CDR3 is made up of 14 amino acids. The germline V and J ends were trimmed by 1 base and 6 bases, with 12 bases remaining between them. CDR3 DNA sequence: TGTGCCAGCAGCTTAGGGGGGGTTATCGCTGAAGCTTTCTTT. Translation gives CASSLGGVIAEAFF.

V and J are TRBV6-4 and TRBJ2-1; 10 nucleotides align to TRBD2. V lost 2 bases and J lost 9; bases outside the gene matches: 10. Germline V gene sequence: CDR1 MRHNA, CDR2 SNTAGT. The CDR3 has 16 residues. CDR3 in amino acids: CASSDGGLAAIGEQFF. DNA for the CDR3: TGTGCCAGCAGTGACGGTGGACTAGCGGCCATTGGTGAGCAGTTCTTC.

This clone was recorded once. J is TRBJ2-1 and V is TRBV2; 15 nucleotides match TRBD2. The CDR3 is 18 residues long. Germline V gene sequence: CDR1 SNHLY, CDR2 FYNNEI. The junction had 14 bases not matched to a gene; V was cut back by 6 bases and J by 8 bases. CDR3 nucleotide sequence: TGTGCCAGCAGGATAGGACTAGCGGGAGGGCCCACCGAGTATGAGCAGTTCTTC. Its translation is CASRIGLAGGPTEYEQFF.

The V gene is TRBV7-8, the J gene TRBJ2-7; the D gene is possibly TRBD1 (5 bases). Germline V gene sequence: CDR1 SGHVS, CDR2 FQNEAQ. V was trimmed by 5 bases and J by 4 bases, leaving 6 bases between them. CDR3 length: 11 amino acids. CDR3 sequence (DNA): TGTGCCAGCAGCCGACAGTACGAGCAGTACTTC. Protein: CASSRQYEQYF.

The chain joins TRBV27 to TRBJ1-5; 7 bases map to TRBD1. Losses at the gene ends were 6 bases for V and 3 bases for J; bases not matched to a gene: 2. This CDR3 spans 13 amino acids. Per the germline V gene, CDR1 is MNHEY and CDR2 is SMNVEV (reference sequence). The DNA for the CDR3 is TGTGCCAGCAGGGGACAGAACAATCAGCCCCAGCATTTT. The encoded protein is CASRGQNNQPQHF.

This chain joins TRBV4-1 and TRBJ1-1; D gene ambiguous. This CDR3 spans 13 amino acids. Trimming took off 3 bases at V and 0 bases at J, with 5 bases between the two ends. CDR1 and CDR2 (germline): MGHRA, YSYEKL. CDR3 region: CASSHGLNTEAFF. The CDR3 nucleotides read TGCGCCAGCAGCCATGGGCTGAACACTGAAGCTTTCTTT.

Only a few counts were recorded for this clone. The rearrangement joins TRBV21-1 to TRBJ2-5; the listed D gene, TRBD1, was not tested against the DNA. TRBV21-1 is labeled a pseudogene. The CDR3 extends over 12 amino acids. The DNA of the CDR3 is TGTGCCAGCAGCAAAGACAAAGAGACCCAGTACTTC. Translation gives CASSKDKETQYF.

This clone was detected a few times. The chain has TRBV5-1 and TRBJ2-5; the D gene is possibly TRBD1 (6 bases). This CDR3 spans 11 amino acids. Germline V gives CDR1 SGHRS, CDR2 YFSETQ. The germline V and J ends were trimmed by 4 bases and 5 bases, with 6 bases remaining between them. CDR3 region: CASSDRETQYF. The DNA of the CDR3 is TGCGCCAGCAGCGACAGGGAGACCCAGTACTTC.

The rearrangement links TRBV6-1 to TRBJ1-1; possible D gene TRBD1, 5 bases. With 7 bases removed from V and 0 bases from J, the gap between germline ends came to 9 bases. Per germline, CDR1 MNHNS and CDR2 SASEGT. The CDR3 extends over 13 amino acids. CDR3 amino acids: CASTETVNTEAFF. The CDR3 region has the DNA TGTGCCAGCACCGAGACAGTGAACACTGAAGCTTTCTTT.

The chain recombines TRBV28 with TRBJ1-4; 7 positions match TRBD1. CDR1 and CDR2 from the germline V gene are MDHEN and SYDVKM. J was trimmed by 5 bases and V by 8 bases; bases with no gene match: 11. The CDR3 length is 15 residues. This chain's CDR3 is CASLKNRGANEKLFF. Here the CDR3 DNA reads TGTGCCAGCCTTAAGAACAGGGGAGCAAATGAAAAACTGTTTTTT.

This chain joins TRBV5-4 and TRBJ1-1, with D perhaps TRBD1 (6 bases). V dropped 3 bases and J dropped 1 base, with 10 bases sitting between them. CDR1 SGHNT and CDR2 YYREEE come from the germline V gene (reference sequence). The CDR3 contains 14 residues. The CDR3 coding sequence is TGTGCCAGCAGCTCGCTAGGGGGGAACACTGAAGCTTTCTTT. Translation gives CASSSLGGNTEAFF.

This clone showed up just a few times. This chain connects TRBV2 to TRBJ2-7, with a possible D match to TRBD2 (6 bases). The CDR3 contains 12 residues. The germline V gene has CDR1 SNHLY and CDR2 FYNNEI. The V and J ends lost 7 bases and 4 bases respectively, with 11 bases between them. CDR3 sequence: CASMGGIYEQYF. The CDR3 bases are TGTGCCAGCATGGGGGGTATTTACGAGCAGTACTTC. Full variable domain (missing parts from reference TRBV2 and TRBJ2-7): EPEVTQTPSHQVTQMGQEVILRCVPISNHLYFYWYRQILGQKVEFLVSFYNNEISEKSEIFDDQFSVERPDGSNFTLKIRSTKLEDSAMYFCASMGGIYEQYFGPGTRLTVT.

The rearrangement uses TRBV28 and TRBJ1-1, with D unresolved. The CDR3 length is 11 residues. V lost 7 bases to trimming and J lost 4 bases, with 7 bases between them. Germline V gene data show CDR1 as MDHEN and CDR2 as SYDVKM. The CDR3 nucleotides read TGTGCCAGCACCCAAATCACTGAAGCTTTCTTT. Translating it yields CASTQITEAFF.

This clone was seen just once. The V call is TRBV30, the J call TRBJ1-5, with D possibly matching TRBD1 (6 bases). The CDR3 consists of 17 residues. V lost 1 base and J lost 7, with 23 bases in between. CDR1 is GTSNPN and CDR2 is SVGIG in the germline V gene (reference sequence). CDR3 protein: CAWSGTLSGTKVQPQHF. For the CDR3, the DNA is TGTGCCTGGAGTGGGACTCTCTCCGGGACAAAAGTACAGCCCCAGCATTTT. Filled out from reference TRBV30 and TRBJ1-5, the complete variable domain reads SQTIHQWPATLVQPVGSPLSLECTVEGTSNPNLYWYRQAAGRGLQLLFYSVGIGQISSEVPQNLSASRPQDRQFILSSKKLLLSDSGFYLCAWSGTLSGTKVQPQHFGDGTRLSIL.

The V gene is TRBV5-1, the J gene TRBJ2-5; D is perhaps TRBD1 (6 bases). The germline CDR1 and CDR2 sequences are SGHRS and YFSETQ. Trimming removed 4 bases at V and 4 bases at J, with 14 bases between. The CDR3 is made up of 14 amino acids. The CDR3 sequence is CASSLAGVVETQYF. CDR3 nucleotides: TGCGCCAGCAGCCTGGCAGGGGTAGTAGAGACCCAGTACTTC.

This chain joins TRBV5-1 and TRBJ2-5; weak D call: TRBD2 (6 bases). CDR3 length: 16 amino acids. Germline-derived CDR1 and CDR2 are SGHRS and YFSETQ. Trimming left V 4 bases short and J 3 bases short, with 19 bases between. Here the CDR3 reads CASSRGGGAREETQYF. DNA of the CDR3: TGCGCCAGCAGCAGGGGCGGCGGGGCGAGGGAAGAGACCCAGTACTTC.

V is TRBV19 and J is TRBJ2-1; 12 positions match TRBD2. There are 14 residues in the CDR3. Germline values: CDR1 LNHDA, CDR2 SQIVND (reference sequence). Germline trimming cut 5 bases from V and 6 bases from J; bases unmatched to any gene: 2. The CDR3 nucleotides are TGTGCCAGTAGTTCGGGACTAGCGGGCAATGAGCAGTTCTTC. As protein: CASSSGLAGNEQFF.

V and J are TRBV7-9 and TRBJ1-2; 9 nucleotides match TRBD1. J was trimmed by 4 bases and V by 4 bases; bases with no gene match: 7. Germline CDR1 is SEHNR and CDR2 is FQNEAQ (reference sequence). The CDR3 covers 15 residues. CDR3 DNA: TGTGCCAGCAGCTCGGCACAGGGGGCCGTCTATGGCTACACCTTC. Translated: CASSSAQGAVYGYTF.

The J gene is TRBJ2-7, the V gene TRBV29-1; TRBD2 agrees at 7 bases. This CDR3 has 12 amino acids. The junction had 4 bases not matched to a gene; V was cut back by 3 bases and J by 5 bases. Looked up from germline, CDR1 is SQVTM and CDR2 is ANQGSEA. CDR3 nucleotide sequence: TGCAGCGTTGATGCGGGAGTGGACGAGCAGTACTTC. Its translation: CSVDAGVDEQYF.

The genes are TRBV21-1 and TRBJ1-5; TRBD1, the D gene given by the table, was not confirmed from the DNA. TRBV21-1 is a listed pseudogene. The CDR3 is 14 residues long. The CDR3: CASSKAQQNQPQHF. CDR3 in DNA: TGTGCCAGCAGCAAAGCGCAACAGAATCAGCCCCAGCATTTT.